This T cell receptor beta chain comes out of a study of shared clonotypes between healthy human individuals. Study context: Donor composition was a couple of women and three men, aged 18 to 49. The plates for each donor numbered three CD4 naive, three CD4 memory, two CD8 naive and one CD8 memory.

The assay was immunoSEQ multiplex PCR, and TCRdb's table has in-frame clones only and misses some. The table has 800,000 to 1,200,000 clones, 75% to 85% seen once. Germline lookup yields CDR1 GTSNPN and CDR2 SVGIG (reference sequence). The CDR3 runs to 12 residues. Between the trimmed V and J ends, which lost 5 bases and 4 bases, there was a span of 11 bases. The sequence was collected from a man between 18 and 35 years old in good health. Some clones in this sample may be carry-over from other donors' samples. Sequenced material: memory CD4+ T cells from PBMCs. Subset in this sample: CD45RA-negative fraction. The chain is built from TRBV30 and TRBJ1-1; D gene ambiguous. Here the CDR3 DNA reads TGTGCCTGGGATGAAAGAGGCACTGAAGCTTTCTTT. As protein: CAWDERGTEAFF.